This passage covers 27 T cell receptor beta chains from one sample sequenced in a study of human versus mouse CDR3 diversity and MHC coevolution. Produced via immunoSEQ multiplex PCR; TCRdb's table is partial and in-frame only. The sample has about 83,000 clones; under 95% are singletons. The specimen sequenced was naive CD4+ T cells from blood. Sample subset: CD45RO-negative CD62L-positive naive CD4 T cells. All receptors derive from a person between 25 and 69 years old in good health.

V gene TRBV19 combines with J gene TRBJ2-2; a weak D match, TRBD1 (6 bases). From germline, CDR1 is LNHDA and CDR2 SQIVND (reference sequence). Deletions cut 3 bases from V and 6 bases from J, with 14 bases between. The CDR3 runs to 15 residues. CDR3 in DNA: TGTGCCAGTAGTATCGGGACACCCGTGCCCGGGGAGCTGTTTTTT. Translating gives CASSIGTPVPGELFF.

V is TRBV18 and J is TRBJ1-2; D unresolved. CDR1 is KGHSH, CDR2 LQKENI, per germline. The V end lost 3 bases, the J end lost 2 bases, and 7 bases lay between the germline ends. The CDR3 sequence is 13 residues long. The CDR3 loop is CASSPTENYGYTF. As DNA, the CDR3 is TGTGCCAGCTCACCGACGGAGAACTATGGCTACACCTTC.

The J gene is TRBJ2-7, the V gene TRBV6-1, with TRBD2 identical over 12 bases. The CDR3 is 13 residues long. Germline loops: CDR1 MNHNS, CDR2 SASEGT. The J segment lost 4 bases and the V segment lost 8 bases, leaving 3 bases of the junction unmatched. For the CDR3, the DNA is TGTGCCAGCGGACTAGCGGGACATTACGAGCAGTACTTC. This translates into CASGLAGHYEQYF.

This clone was seen just once. The V call is TRBV2, the J call TRBJ2-3; the D gene is possibly TRBD1 (5 bases). CDR1 and CDR2 from the germline V gene are SNHLY and FYNNEI. Trimming shortened V by 7 bases and J by 0 bases, and 11 bases separated the two germline ends. The CDR3 has 14 residues. In DNA, the CDR3 is TGTGCCAGCAAGGGCAGGGCCAGCACAGATACGCAGTATTTT. Amino acids: CASKGRASTDTQYF.

The gene calls are TRBV10-3 and TRBJ1-1, with 7 bases aligning to TRBD1. CDR1 is ENHRY and CDR2 is SYGVKD in the germline V gene. This CDR3 spans 14 amino acids. J was trimmed by 5 bases and V by 2 bases; bases with no gene match: 5. The DNA for the CDR3 is TGTGCCATCAGTGAGGGCAGGGGGTGGACTGAAGCTTTCTTT. Its protein is CAISEGRGWTEAFF.

The chain joins TRBV28 to TRBJ2-4, with 8 positions matching TRBD1. The CDR3 spans 14 residues. CDR1 and CDR2 from the germline V gene are MDHEN and SYDVKM. V lost 6 bases to trimming and J lost 7 bases; unmatched junction nucleotides: 8. CDR3 in DNA: TGTGCCAGCAGCCTGACAGGGGAGAGGAACATTCAGTACTTC. Translated: CASSLTGERNIQYF.

The gene calls are TRBV10-3 and TRBJ2-1; 9 nucleotides agree with TRBD1. The J segment lost 9 bases and the V segment lost 10 bases, leaving 13 bases of the junction unmatched. The germline CDR1 and CDR2 sequences are ENHRY and SYGVKD. The length of the CDR3 is 14 residues. In nucleotides, the CDR3 is TGTGCCAGTGGGGACAGGGTGGGCTCGGGTGAGCAGTTCTTC. This gives the protein CASGDRVGSGEQFF.

The chain employs TRBV19 and TRBJ1-5; no clear D. Per germline, CDR1 LNHDA and CDR2 SQIVND (reference sequence). The CDR3 is 15 amino acids. V lost 5 bases to trimming and J lost 2 bases, with 13 bases between them. CDR3 bases: TGTGCCAGTAGTGTCGAGGCGGTCGGCAATCAGCCCCAGCATTTT. This sequence encodes CASSVEAVGNQPQHF.

CDR3 sequence (DNA): TGCGCCAGCAGCTCATTACTAGCGAGGAATGAGCAGTTCTTC. It is translated as CASSSLLARNEQFF. The rearrangement links TRBV5-1 to TRBJ2-1; 7 nucleotides align to TRBD2. The junction had 7 bases not matched to a gene; V was cut back by 3 bases and J by 7 bases. The CDR3 runs 14 residues. Germline loops: CDR1 SGHRS, CDR2 YFSETQ.

V gene TRBV30 combines with J gene TRBJ2-6, with D perhaps matching TRBD1 (6 bases). Looked up from germline, CDR1 is GTSNPN and CDR2 is SVGIG (reference sequence). This CDR3 has 15 residues. Between the trimmed V and J ends, which lost 2 bases and 0 bases, there was a span of 8 bases. CDR3: CAWSRGSSGANVLTF. The CDR3 DNA is TGTGCCTGGAGTAGGGGGAGCTCTGGGGCCAACGTCCTGACTTTC.

V and J are TRBV19 and TRBJ1-4; 8 bases agree with TRBD1. This CDR3 has 16 amino acids. V lost 6 bases and J lost 8; bases outside the gene matches: 14. Germline-derived CDR1 and CDR2 are LNHDA and SQIVND (reference sequence). DNA for the CDR3: TGTGCCAGTAGCCCAGCCGCAGGGGGCAGGGGAGAAAAACTGTTTTTT. It encodes CASSPAAGGRGEKLFF.

This sequence joins TRBV9 and TRBJ1-3; D possibly corresponds to TRBD1 (6 bases). There are 14 residues in the CDR3. Per germline, CDR1 SGDLS and CDR2 YYNGEE. The V and J ends lost 7 bases and 0 bases respectively, with 11 bases between them. CDR3: CASGPRGSGNTIYF. CDR3 nucleotides: TGTGCCAGCGGGCCCAGGGGCTCTGGAAACACCATATATTTT.

This rearrangement joins TRBV9 to TRBJ2-7; 7 bases fit TRBD1. CDR3 length: 14 residues. V shed 4 bases and J 3 bases; nucleotides not matched to a gene: 7. Germline CDR1 is SGDLS and CDR2 is YYNGEE. CDR3 protein: CASSTRDSLYEQYF. The CDR3 DNA reads as TGTGCCAGCAGCACCCGGGACAGTCTCTACGAGCAGTACTTC.

This chain links TRBV27 with TRBJ2-6; TRBD1 matches 9 bases. Germline V gives CDR1 MNHEY, CDR2 SMNVEV (reference sequence). V gave up 6 bases and J gave up 0 bases; unmatched junction bases: 9. The CDR3 is 18 amino acids. CDR3 in amino acids: CASSMGQGRLSGANVLTF. CDR3 sequence (DNA): TGTGCCAGCAGCATGGGACAGGGTCGTCTCTCTGGGGCCAACGTCCTGACTTTC.

This CDR3 reads CASSSGYEQYF. The CDR3 DNA sequence: TGTGCCAGCAGCTCAGGCTACGAGCAGTACTTC. The J gene is TRBJ2-5, the V gene TRBV11-2, with D uncertain. Near its end, the DNA agrees better with TRBJ2-7, so the J call may be wrong. The CDR3 has 11 amino acids. Germline V gene lookup returns CDR1 SGHAT and CDR2 FQNNGV.

This clone has more than one count but fewer than ten. V usage is TRBV28 and J usage is TRBJ1-3; 9 bases agree with TRBD1. The CDR3 is 16 residues long. V lost 3 bases, J lost 0 bases, and 3 bases stayed unmatched. CDR1 and CDR2 from the germline V gene are MDHEN and SYDVKM. As DNA, the CDR3 is TGTGCCAGCAGTTTCACGGACAGGGGCTCTGGAAACACCATATATTTT. It codes for CASSFTDRGSGNTIYF.

The rearrangement joins TRBV12-5 to TRBJ1-2, with 11 nucleotides matching TRBD1. The CDR3 is 16 residues long. The germline gives CDR1 LGHNT, CDR2 FRNRAP. The V and J ends lost 4 bases and 4 bases, in that order; junction bases with no gene match: 8. CDR3 nucleotide sequence: TGTGCTAGTGGTTACGGGACAGGGGGTTTAGGCTATGGCTACACCTTC. Encoded protein: CASGYGTGGLGYGYTF.

The chain uses TRBV30 and TRBJ1-6, with D perhaps TRBD1 (5 bases). Trimming shortened V by 1 base and J by 14 bases, and 15 bases separated the two germline ends. This CDR3 is built from 13 residues. CDR1 GTSNPN and CDR2 SVGIG come from the germline V gene (reference sequence). CDR3 region: CAWSAQGLKALHF. DNA of the CDR3: TGTGCCTGGAGTGCGCAGGGACTTAAGGCCCTCCACTTT.

The gene calls are TRBV11-2 and TRBJ2-3; the D gene is possibly TRBD1 (6 bases). Between the trimmed V and J ends, which lost 2 bases and 5 bases, there was a span of 20 bases. This CDR3 spans 17 amino acids. CDR1 and CDR2 (germline): SGHAT, FQNNGV. DNA for the CDR3: TGTGCCAGCAGCTTAATCTCTGGGGGCCCGATGGGAGATACGCAGTATTTT. Its translation is CASSLISGGPMGDTQYF. The full variable domain, its missing parts supplied by reference TRBV11-2 and TRBJ2-3, is EAGVAQSPRYKIIEKRQSVAFWCNPISGHATLYWYQQILGQGPKLLIQFQNNGVVDDSQLPKDRFSAERLKGVDSTLKIQPAKLEDSAVYLCASSLISGGPMGDTQYFGPGTRLTVL.

This clone was picked up a small number of times. CDR3 sequence (DNA): TGTGCCAGCAGACAAGACAGGGGGCCTTCCTACGAGCAGTACTTC. Translating gives CASRQDRGPSYEQYF. The rearrangement links TRBV5-4 to TRBJ2-7; 10 bases agree with TRBD1. The CDR3 spans 15 residues. The germline CDR1 and CDR2 sequences are SGHNT and YYREEE (reference sequence). Trimming at V came to 5 bases and at J to 1 base, leaving 6 bases not matched to a gene.

The J gene is TRBJ1-1, the V gene TRBV28; D is possibly TRBD1 (6 bases). The CDR3 is 11 amino acids. The ends were cut back, 4 bases at V and 11 bases at J, with 11 bases in the middle. In germline, CDR1 is MDHEN, CDR2 SYDVKM. CDR3 loop: CASSSNQGAFF. The CDR3 region has the DNA TGTGCCAGCAGTTCCAATCAGGGGGCTTTCTTT. Filled out from reference TRBV28 and TRBJ1-1, the complete variable domain reads DVKVTQSSRYLVKRTGEKVFLECVQDMDHENMFWYRQDPGLGLRLIYFSYDVKMKEKGDIPEGYSVSREKKERFSLILESASTNQTSMYLCASSSNQGAFFGQGTRLTVV.

The chain links TRBV7-3 to TRBJ2-4; TRBD2 agrees at 9 bases. This CDR3 has 17 residues. After removal of 2 bases from V and 0 bases from J, the junction contained 5 bases not matched to a gene. Germline CDR1 SGHTA, CDR2 FQGTGA. CDR3 amino acids: CASSLRRGGLAKNIQYF. For the CDR3, the DNA is TGTGCCAGCAGCTTACGGCGGGGGGGCTTAGCCAAAAACATTCAGTACTTC.

This clone appeared a few times. CDR3 residues: CASSPGRATNEKLFF. The CDR3 nucleotides are TGTGCCAGCTCACCCGGGCGGGCAACTAATGAAAAACTGTTTTTT. The chain joins TRBV18 to TRBJ1-4, with no clear D. V dropped 3 bases and J dropped 0 bases, with 8 bases sitting between them. The CDR3 length is 15 residues. In germline, CDR1 is KGHSH, CDR2 LQKENI.

The chain is built from TRBV5-1 and TRBJ2-6, with TRBD1 as a possible D gene (5 bases). The CDR3 runs 16 residues. Germline CDR1 SGHRS, CDR2 YFSETQ. V was trimmed by 4 bases and J by 2 bases, leaving 13 bases between them. The CDR3 sequence is CASSRVSGTGANVLTF. The CDR3 DNA is TGCGCCAGCAGCCGGGTTTCAGGGACTGGGGCCAACGTCCTGACTTTC.

The CDR3 spells CASSEAVTVATSEQFF. CDR3 nucleotide sequence: TGTGCCAGCAGTGAAGCTGTAACGGTAGCGACGAGCGAGCAGTTCTTC. This sequence joins TRBV6-1 and TRBJ2-1, with D perhaps matching TRBD2 (5 bases). The CDR3 covers 16 residues. V was trimmed by 0 bases and J by 10 bases, leaving 19 bases between them. Germline V gene sequence: CDR1 MNHNS, CDR2 SASEGT.

The chain has TRBV18 and TRBJ1-4, with 8 positions matching TRBD1. J was trimmed by 5 bases and V by 0 bases; bases with no gene match: 2. CDR1 is KGHSH, CDR2 LQKENI, per germline. The CDR3 has 15 residues. CDR3 coding DNA: TGTGCCAGCTCACCACCGAGGGACAGGAATGAAAAACTGTTTTTT. Translating it yields CASSPPRDRNEKLFF.

The genes are TRBV27 and TRBJ1-2; 7 nucleotides agree with TRBD1. V trimming: 6 bases; J trimming: 4 bases; junction bases outside the gene matches: 8. Germline V lookup: CDR1 MNHEY, CDR2 SMNVEV (reference sequence). The CDR3 length is 14 residues. CDR3 protein: CASRMTGTTYGYTF. In DNA, the CDR3 is TGTGCCAGCAGAATGACAGGGACGACCTATGGCTACACCTTC.